This T cell receptor (beta chain) was recorded in a study of shared clonotypes between healthy human individuals. Study-level points and caveats: The small donor group covered limited genetic and exposure diversity.

Of note for this clone: The antigen is undetermined. At the DNA level, this CDR3 is encoded by other sequences in the same sample as well.

Assay execution proceeded at the deep level. Around 30,000 T cell genomes, or around 300 ng DNA, went into unsorted PBMC replicate PCRs. Profiling relied on immunoSEQ multiplex PCR, and the TCRdb table lists in-frame clones only, not all of them. The sample consists of 450,000 to 500,000 clones, approximately 80% of them appearing once. The CDR3 has 13 residues. The V gene's germline CDR1 is SGHAT and CDR2 FQNNGV. Trimming removed 0 bases at V and 7 bases at J, with 6 bases between. There were no recent acute infections or vaccinations among the donors, who were healthy HIV-negative adults. The sequencing sample was made of PBMCs. The rearrangement joins TRBV11-2 to TRBJ2-2; D call uncertain. The sequence was obtained from a woman in her forties in good health. Some clones in this sample may be carry-over from other donors' samples. The CDR3 sequence: CASSLDLGGELFF. CDR3 DNA sequence: TGTGCCAGCAGCTTAGACCTGGGCGGGGAGCTGTTTTTT.